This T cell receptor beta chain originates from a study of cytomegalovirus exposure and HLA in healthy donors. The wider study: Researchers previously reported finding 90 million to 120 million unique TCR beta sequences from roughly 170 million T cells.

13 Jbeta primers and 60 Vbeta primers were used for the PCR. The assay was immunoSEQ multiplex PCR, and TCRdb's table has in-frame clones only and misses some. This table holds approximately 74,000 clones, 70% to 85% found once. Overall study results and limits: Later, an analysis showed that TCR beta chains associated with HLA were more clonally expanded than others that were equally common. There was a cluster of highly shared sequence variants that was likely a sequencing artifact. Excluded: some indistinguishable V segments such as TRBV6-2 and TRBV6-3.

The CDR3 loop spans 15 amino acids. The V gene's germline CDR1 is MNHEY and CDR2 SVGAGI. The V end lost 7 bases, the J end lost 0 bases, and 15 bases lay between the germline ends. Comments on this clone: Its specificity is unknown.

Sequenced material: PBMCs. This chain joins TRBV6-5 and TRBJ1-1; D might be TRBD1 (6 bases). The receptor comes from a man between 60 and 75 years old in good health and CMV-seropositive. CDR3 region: CASNPLGQMNTEAFF. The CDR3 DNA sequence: TGTGCCAGCAATCCCTTGGGACAAATGAACACTGAAGCTTTCTTT.